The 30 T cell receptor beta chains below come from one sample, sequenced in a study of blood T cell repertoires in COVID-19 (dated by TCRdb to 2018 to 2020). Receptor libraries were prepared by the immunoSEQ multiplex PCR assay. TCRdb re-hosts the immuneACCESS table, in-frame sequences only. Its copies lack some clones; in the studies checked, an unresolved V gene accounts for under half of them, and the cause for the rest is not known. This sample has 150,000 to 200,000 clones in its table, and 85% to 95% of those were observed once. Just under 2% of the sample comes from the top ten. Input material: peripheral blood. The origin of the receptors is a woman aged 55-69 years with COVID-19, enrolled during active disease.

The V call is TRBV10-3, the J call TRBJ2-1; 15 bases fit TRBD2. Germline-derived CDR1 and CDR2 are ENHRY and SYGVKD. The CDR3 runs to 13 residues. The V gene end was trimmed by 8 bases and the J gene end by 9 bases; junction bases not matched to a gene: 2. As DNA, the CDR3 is TGTGCCATCCGGACTAGCGGGGGGGGTGAGCAGTTCTTC. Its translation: CAIRTSGGGEQFF.

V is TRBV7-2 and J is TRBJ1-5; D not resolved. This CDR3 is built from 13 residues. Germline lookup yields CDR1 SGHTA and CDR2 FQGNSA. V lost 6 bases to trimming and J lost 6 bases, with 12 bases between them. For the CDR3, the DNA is TGTGCCAGCAGTCCAACGCGGGGTCAGCCCCAGCATTTT. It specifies CASSPTRGQPQHF. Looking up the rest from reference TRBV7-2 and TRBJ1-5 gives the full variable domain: GAGVSQSPSNKVTEKGKDVELRCDPISGHTALYWYRQSLGQGLEFLIYFQGNSAPDKSGLPSDRFSAERTGGSVSTLTIQRTQQEDSAVYLCASSPTRGQPQHFGDGTRLSIL.

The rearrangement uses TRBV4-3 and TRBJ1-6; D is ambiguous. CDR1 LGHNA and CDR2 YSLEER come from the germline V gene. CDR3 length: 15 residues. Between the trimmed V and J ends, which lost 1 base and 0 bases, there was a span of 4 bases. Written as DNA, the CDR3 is TGCGCCAGCAGCCAAGCCAGCTCCTATAATTCACCCCTCCACTTT. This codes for CASSQASSYNSPLHF.

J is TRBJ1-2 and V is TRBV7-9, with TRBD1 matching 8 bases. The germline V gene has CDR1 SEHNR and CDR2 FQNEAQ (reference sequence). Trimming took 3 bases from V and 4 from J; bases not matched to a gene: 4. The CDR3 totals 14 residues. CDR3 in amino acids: CASSLAGGSYGYTF. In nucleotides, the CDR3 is TGTGCCAGCAGCTTGGCAGGGGGCAGCTATGGCTACACCTTC.

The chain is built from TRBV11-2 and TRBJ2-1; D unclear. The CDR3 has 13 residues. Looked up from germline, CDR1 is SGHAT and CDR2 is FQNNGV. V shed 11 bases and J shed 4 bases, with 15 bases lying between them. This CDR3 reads CASRRPPYNEQFF. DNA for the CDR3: TGTGCCTCTAGAAGGCCACCATACAATGAGCAGTTCTTC.

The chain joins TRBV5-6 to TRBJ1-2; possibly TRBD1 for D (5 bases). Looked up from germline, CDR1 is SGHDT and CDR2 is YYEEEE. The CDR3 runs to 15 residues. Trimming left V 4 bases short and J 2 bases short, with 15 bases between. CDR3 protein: CASSVTGTFNYGYTF. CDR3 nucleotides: TGTGCCAGCAGCGTGACCGGGACTTTCAACTATGGCTACACCTTC. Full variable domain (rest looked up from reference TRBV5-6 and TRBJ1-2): DAGVTQSPTHLIKTRGQQVTLRCSPKSGHDTVSWYQQALGQGPQFIFQYYEEEERQRGNFPDRFSGHQFPNYSSELNVNALLLGDSALYLCASSVTGTFNYGYTFGSGTRLTVV.

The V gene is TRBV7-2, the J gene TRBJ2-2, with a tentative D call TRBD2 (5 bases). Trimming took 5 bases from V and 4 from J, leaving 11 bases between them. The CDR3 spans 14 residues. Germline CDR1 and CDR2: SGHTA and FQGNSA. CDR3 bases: TGTGCCAGCAGCCCAGTAGGGAGCACCGGGGAGCTGTTTTTT. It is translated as CASSPVGSTGELFF.

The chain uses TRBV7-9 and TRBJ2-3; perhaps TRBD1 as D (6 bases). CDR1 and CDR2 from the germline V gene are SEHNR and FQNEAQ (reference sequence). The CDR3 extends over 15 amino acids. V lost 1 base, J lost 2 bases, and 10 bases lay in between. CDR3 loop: CASSLDRDITDTQYF. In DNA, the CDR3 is TGTGCCAGCAGCTTAGACAGGGACATCACAGATACGCAGTATTTT.

In DNA, the CDR3 is TGTGCCAGCAGCCAAGTAGCGAACGGGGTCTACGAGCAGTACTTC. Residues: CASSQVANGVYEQYF. The chain recombines TRBV4-2 with TRBJ2-7; a weak D match, TRBD2 (5 bases). V was shortened by 1 base and J by 3 bases, with 13 bases between the two germline ends. The CDR3 runs 15 residues. CDR1 and CDR2 (germline): LGHNA, YNFKEQ.

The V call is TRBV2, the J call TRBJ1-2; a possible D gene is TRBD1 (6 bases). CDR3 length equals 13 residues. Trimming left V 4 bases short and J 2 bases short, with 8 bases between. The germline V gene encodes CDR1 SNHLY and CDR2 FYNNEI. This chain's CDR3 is CASSADRNYGYTF. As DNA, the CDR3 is TGTGCCAGCAGTGCCGACAGGAACTATGGCTACACCTTC.

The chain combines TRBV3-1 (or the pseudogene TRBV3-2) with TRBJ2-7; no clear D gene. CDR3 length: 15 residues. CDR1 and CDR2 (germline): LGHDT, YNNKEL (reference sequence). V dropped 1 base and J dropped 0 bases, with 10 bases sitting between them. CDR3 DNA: TGTGCCAGCAGCCAAGCCAGCGAGAGCTCCTACGAGCAGTACTTC. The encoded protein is CASSQASESSYEQYF.

CDR3 bases: TGTGCCAGCAGGGCAGGGCCTGAAGCTTTCTTT. The encoded protein is CASRAGPEAFF. The V call is TRBV6-5, the J call TRBJ1-1; possibly TRBD1 for D (5 bases). V was trimmed by 6 bases and J by 6 bases, leaving 8 bases between them. This CDR3 has 11 amino acids. The germline gives CDR1 MNHEY, CDR2 SVGAGI.

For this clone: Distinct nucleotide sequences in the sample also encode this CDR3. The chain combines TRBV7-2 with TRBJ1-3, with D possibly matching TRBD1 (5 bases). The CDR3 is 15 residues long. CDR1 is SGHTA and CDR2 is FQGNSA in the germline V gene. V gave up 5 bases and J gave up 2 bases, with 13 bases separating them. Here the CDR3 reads CASSPRQGTGNTIYF. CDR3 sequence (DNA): TGTGCCAGCAGCCCGAGGCAGGGAACTGGAAACACCATATATTTT.

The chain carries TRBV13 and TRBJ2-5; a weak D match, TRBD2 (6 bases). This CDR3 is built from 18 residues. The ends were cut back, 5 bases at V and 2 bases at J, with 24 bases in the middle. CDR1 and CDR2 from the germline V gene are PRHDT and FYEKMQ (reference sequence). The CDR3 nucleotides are TGTGCCAGCAGCCTATCCCCTTTTCGCGGGGTCAATCAAGAGACCCAGTACTTC. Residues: CASSLSPFRGVNQETQYF.

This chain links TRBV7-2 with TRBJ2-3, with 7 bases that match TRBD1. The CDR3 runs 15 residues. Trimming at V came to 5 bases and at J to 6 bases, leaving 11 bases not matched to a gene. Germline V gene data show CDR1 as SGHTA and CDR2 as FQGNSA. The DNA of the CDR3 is TGTGCCAGCAGCACGACAGGGACCAGTCCGGATACGCAGTATTTT. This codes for CASSTTGTSPDTQYF.

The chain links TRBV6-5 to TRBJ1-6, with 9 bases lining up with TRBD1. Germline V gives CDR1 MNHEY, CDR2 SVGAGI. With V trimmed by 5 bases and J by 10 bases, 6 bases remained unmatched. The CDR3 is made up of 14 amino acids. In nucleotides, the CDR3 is TGTGCCAGCAGTCTGAGACAGGGGGACTCACCCCTCCACTTT. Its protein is CASSLRQGDSPLHF.

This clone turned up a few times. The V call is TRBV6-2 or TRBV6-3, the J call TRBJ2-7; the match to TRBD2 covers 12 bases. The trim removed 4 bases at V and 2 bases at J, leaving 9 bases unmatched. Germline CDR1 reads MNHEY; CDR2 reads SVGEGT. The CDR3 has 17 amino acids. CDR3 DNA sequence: TGTGCCAGCAGTTCCTTGACTAGCGGGGGTGGGCCCTACGAGCAGTACTTC. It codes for CASSSLTSGGGPYEQYF.

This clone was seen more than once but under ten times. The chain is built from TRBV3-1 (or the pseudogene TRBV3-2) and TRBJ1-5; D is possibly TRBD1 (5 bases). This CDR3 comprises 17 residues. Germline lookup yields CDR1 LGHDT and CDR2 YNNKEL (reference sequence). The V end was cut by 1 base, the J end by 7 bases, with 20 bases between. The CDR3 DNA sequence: TGTGCCAGCAGCCAAGGGTTGCAAGCAGGGAAGGCCCAGCCCCAGCATTTT. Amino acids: CASSQGLQAGKAQPQHF.

CDR3: CASAPRTGELFF. The DNA for the CDR3 is TGTGCCAGCGCCCCGAGGACCGGGGAGCTGTTTTTT. J is TRBJ2-2 and V is TRBV7-9; D not certain. V was clipped by 8 bases and J by 5 bases, with 9 bases between them. Germline V gene sequence: CDR1 SEHNR, CDR2 FQNEAQ (reference sequence). The CDR3 is made up of 12 amino acids.

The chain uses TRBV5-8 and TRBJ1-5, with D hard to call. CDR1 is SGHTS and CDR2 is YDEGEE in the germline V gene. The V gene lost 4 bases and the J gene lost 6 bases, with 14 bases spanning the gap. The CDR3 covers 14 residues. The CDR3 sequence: CASSPQAGIQPQHF. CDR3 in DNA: TGTGCCAGCAGCCCCCAGGCCGGGATTCAGCCCCAGCATTTT.

The CDR3 sequence is CASSETGGGSEQYF. For the CDR3, the DNA is TGTGCCAGCAGTGAAACGGGAGGGGGTTCCGAGCAGTACTTC. V is TRBV2 and J is TRBJ2-7, with TRBD2 identical over 8 bases. Germline V gene sequence: CDR1 SNHLY, CDR2 FYNNEI. V lost 2 bases, J lost 6 bases, and 6 bases stayed unmatched. The CDR3 covers 14 residues.

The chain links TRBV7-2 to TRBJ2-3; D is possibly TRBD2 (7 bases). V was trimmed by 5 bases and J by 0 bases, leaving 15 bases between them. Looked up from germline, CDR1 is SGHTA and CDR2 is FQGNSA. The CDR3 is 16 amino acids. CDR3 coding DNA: TGTGCCAGCAGCCGCCGCGGGGGCCGGAGCACAGATACGCAGTATTTT. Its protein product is CASSRRGGRSTDTQYF.

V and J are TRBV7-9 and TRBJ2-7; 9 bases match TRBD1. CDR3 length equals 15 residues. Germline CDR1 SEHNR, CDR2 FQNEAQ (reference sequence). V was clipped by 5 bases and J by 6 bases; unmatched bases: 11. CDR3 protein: CASSQTGGSWGEQYF. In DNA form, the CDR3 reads TGTGCCAGCAGCCAGACAGGGGGTTCCTGGGGCGAGCAGTACTTC.

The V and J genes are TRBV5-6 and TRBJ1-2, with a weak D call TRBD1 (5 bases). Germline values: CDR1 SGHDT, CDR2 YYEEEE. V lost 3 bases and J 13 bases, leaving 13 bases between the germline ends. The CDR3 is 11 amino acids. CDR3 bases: TGTGCCAGCAGCTGGGGGGTCGAATCCACCTTC. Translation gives CASSWGVESTF.

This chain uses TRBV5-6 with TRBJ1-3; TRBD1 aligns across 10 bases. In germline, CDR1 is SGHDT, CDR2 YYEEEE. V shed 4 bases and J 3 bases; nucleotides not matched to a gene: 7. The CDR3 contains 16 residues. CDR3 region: CASSRGQGVIGNTIYF. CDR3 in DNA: TGTGCCAGCAGCCGCGGACAGGGGGTGATTGGAAACACCATATATTTT.

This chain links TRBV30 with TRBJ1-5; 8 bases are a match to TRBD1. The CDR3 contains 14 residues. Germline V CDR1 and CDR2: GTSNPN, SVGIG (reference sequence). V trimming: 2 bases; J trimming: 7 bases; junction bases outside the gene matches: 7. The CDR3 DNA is TGTGCCTGGAGTATCTCAGGGGGCCGGCAGCCCCAGCATTTT. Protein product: CAWSISGGRQPQHF.

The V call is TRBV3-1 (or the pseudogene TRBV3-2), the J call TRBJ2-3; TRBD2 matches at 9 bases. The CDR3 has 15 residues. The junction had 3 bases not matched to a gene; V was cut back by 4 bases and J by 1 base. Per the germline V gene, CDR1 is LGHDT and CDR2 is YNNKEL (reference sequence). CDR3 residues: CASSPTSGRTDTQYF. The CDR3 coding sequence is TGTGCCAGCAGCCCGACTAGCGGACGCACAGATACGCAGTATTTT.

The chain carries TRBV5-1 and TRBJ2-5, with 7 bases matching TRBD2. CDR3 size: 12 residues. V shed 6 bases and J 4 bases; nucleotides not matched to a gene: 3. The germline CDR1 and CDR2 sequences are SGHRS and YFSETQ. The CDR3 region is CASTGGGETQYF. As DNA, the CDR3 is TGCGCCAGCACAGGCGGGGGAGAGACCCAGTACTTC.

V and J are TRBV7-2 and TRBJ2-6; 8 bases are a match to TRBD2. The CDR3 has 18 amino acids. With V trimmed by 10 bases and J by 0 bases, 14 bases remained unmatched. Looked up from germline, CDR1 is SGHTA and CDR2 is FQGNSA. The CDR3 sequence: CATYHGGAWSSGANVLTF. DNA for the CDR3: TGTGCCACCTACCACGGGGGGGCGTGGAGCTCTGGGGCCAACGTCCTGACTTTC.

In DNA, the CDR3 is TGTGCCAGCAGTTTATCTGGGGGACTAGCGGGGGAGACCCAGTACTTC. Its translation is CASSLSGGLAGETQYF. The rearrangement uses TRBV27 and TRBJ2-5, with 13 bases matching TRBD2. The CDR3 extends over 16 amino acids. J lost 5 bases, V lost 0 bases, and 3 bases had no gene match. Germline-derived CDR1 and CDR2 are MNHEY and SMNVEV (reference sequence).